This T cell receptor beta chain comes out of a study of cytomegalovirus exposure and HLA in healthy donors. V lost 6 bases to trimming and J lost 5 bases; unmatched junction nucleotides: 4. Germline V gene sequence: CDR1 LNHDA, CDR2 SQIVND (reference sequence). CDR3 length equals 14 residues. Both 60 Vbeta primers and 13 Jbeta primers went into the PCR. Clones were sequenced by immunoSEQ multiplex PCR, and TCRdb holds only the in-frame ones, with some missing. The sample lists over 150,000 clones, 75% to 90% seen once, with about 7% in the top ten. Sequencing was done on a sample of PBMCs. This chain links TRBV19 with TRBJ2-1, with 10 nucleotides matching TRBD2. This TCR was sampled from a man aged 30 to 39 in good health and CMV-seropositive. The chain's CDR3 is CASRTLAGDNEQFF. DNA of the CDR3: TGTGCCAGTAGGACCCTAGCGGGAGACAATGAGCAGTTCTTC.